Described below is a single T cell receptor beta chain sequence and its context. Antigen unknown. The entry originates in a study of radiotherapy plus CTLA-4 blockade in lung cancer. Study summary: Objective responses were seen in around 19% of patients, disease control in around 30%.

Overall study findings and caveats: Tumor-derived TCR clones expanded in blood after radiotherapy plus ipilimumab.

Data came from immunoSEQ multiplex PCR; TCRdb stores just in-frame clones and leaves some out. The sample holds 60,000 to 85,000 clones, more than 85% seen once. CDR1 is SGDLS and CDR2 is YYNGEE in the germline V gene. V gave up 0 bases and J gave up 1 base, with 6 bases separating them. This CDR3 region has 14 residues. This specimen consisted of peripheral blood, obtained from a patient treated with radiotherapy plus ipilimumab. V usage is TRBV9 and J usage is TRBJ2-3; no clear D gene. The receptor's source is a human donor with non-small cell lung cancer who had stable disease on radiotherapy plus ipilimumab. The chain's CDR3 is CASSVVDRTDTQYF. In DNA form, the CDR3 reads TGTGCCAGCAGCGTAGTGGACCGCACAGATACGCAGTATTTT.